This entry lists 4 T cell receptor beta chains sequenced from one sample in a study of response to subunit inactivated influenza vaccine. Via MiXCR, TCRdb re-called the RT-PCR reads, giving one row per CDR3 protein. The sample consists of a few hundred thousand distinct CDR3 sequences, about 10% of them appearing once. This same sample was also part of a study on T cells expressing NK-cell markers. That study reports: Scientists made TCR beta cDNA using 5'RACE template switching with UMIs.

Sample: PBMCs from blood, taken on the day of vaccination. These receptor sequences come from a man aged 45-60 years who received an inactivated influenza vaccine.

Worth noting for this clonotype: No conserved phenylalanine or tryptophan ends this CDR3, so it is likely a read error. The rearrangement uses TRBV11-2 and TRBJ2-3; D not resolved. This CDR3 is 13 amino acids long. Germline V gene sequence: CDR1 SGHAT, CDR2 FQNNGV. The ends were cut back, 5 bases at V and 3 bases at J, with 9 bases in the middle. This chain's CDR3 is CASSLTWTDTQYL. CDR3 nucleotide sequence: TGTGCCAGCAGCCTCACCTGGACAGATACGCAGTATTTA.

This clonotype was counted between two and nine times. DNA of the CDR3: TGTGCCAGCAGCCGCGGGACTGCGAAAAACATTCAGTACTTC. Translation gives CASSRGTAKNIQYF. This chain links TRBV11-1 with TRBJ2-4, with D possibly being TRBD2 (6 bases). The germline V gene has CDR1 SGHAT and CDR2 FQDESV (reference sequence). The CDR3 is made up of 14 amino acids. V was pared by 5 bases and J by 4 bases, with 12 bases between.

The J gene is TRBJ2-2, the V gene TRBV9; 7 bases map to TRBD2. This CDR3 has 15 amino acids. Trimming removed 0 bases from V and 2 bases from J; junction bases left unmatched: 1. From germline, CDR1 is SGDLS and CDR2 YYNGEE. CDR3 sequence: CASSVGGSNTGELFF. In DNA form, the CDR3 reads TGTGCCAGCAGCGTAGGCGGGAGTAACACCGGGGAGCTGTTTTTT.

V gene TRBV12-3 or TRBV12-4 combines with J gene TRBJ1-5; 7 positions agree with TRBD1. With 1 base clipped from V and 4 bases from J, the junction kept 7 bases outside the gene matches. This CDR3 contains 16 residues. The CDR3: CASSLDRGNWNQPQHF. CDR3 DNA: TGTGCCAGCAGTTTAGACAGGGGAAACTGGAATCAGCCCCAGCATTTT.